This TCR beta chain is drawn from a study of T cells after posttransplantation cyclophosphamide. Method: immunoSEQ multiplex PCR; TCRdb's copy keeps in-frame clones and lacks some. Here the sample spans thousands of clones, 60% to 85% being singletons. Notes on the study in general: TRB clonality was highly associated with recipient CMV seropositivity and reactivation. Blood and skin or GI T cell repertoires showed limited TRB overlap. Donor-recipient repertoire similarity was low at 1-2 months, rising over year one.

Points on this clone: Its antigen is currently unknown.

The germline gives CDR1 KGHSH, CDR2 LQKENI. The V gene end was trimmed by 3 bases and the J gene end by 5 bases; junction bases not matched to a gene: 8. This CDR3 comprises 15 residues. The V call is TRBV18, the J call TRBJ2-5, with 8 bases matching TRBD2. Input material: memory CD4+ T cells sorted from blood. The receptor's source is a woman in her fifties or sixties in good health and a related stem cell transplant donor. As DNA, the CDR3 is TGTGCCAGCTCACCTACAGGGACTAGTTCGGAGACCCAGTACTTC. It translates to CASSPTGTSSETQYF.